This TCR beta chain was documented in a study of glioma-infiltrating T cells. General observations from the study: Very few CDR3 sequences were shared between tissue and blood. Above-expected tissue-blood divergence occurred in all gliomas, most in low-grade ones.

Between the trimmed V and J ends, which lost 0 bases and 3 bases, there was a span of 7 bases. This CDR3 region has 14 residues. Germline CDR1 is SGHNT and CDR2 is YYREEE (reference sequence). This clonotype occurred many times. Antigen: not known. The iRepertoire nested amplicon-rescue multiplex PCR amplified TCR alpha and beta CDR3s from RNA. Tissue mRNA or PBMC total RNA, roughly 95-400 ng, went into one-step reverse transcription and amplification. TCRdb passed the multiplex PCR reads through MiXCR, listing each CDR3 protein once. The sample includes approximately 3,500 distinct CDR3 sequences, 17% seen only once; the top ten take 48%.

The chain uses TRBV5-4 and TRBJ1-5; the D is unclear. This receptor was taken from a human donor with low-grade glioma or glioblastoma, undergoing nonglioma brain surgery, or in good health (not recorded which). The source material was glioma tissue, nonneoplastic brain tissue, or PBMCs (not recorded which). This CDR3 is CASSLGGTNQPQHF. The CDR3 DNA reads TGTGCCAGCAGCTTGGGTGGCACCAATCAGCCCCAGCATTTT.